This T cell receptor (beta chain) was captured by sequencing in a study of T cells in Graves' hyperthyroidism and ophthalmopathy. Study-level information: Peripheral blood was secured at the point of initial diagnosis, before any treatment. Notes on the study in general: A median about 6 months before onset, the model predicted ophthalmopathy. Also found in blood were most expanded thyroid clonotypes above 0.001.

This clonotype was detected ten times or more. The antigen is not known. Fresh 10 ml peripheral blood yielded PBMCs. The CDR3 has 11 residues. CDR1 KGHSH and CDR2 LQKENI come from the germline V gene. The V end was cut by 6 bases, the J end by 8 bases, with 8 bases between. Authors of the study amplified TCR beta CDR3 regions from RNA transcripts. Researchers ran a first-round RT-PCR on the TCR CDR3 using the HTBI primer set. Each CDR3 protein gets one entry after TCRdb re-called the multiplex PCR reads with MiXCR. The sample holds around 290,000 distinct CDR3 sequences, roughly 15% seen once. The chain employs TRBV18 and TRBJ2-1; D is unclear. This clonotype originated in a woman in her twenties or thirties with Graves' hyperthyroidism that later progressed to Graves' ophthalmopathy. The sample was blood. CDR3 loop: CASSPKDEQFF. CDR3 coding DNA: TGTGCCAGCTCTCCCAAGGATGAGCAGTTCTTC.